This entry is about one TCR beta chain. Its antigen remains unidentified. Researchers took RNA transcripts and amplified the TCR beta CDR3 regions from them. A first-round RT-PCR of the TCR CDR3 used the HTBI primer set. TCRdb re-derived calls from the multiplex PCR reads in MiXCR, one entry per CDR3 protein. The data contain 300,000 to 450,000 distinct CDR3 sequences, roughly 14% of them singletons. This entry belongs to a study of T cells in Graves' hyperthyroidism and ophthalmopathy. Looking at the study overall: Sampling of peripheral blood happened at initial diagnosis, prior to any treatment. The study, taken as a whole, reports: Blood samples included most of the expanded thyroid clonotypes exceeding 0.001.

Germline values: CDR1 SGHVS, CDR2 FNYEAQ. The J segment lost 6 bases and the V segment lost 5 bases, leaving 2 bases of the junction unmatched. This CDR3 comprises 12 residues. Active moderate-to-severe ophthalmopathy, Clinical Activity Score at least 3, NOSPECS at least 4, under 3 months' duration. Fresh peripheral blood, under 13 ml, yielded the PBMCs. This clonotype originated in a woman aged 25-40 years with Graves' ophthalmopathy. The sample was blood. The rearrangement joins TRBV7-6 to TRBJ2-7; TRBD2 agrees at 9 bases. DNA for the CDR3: TGTGCCAGCAGCACGACTAGCGGCGAGCAGTACTTC. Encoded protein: CASSTTSGEQYF. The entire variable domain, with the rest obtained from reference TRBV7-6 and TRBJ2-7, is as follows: GAGVSQSPRYKVTKRGQDVALRCDPISGHVSLYWYRQALGQGPEFLTYFNYEAQQDKSGLPNDRFSAERPEGSISTLTIQRTEQRDSAMYRCASSTTSGEQYFGPGTRLTVT.